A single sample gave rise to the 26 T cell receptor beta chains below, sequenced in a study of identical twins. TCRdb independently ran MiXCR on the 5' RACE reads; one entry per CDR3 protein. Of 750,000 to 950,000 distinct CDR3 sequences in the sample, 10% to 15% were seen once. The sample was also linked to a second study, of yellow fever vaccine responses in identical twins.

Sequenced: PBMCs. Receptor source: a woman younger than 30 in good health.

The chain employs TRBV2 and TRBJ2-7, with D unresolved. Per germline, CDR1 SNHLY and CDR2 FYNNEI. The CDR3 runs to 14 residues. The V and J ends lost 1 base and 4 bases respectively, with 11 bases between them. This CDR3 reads CASSEVGLEYEQYF. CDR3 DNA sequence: TGTGCCAGCAGTGAAGTGGGCCTCGAGTACGAGCAGTACTTC.

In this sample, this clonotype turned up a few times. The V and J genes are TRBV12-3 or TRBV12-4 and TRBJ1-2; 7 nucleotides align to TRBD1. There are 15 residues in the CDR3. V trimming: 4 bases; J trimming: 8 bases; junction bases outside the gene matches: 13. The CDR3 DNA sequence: TGTGCCAGCAGTTCCAACTCGGCCAGGGGGAAGGGCTACACCTTC. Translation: CASSSNSARGKGYTF.

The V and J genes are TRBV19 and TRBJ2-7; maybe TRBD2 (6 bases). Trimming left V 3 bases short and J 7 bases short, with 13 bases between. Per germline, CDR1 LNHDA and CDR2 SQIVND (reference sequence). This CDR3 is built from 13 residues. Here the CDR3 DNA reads TGTGCCAGTAGTATTGACGGGAGTGGTGAGCAGTACTTC. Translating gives CASSIDGSGEQYF. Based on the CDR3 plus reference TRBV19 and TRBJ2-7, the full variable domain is DGGITQSPKYLFRKEGQNVTLSCEQNLNHDAMYWYRQDPGQGLRLIYYSQIVNDFQKGDIAEGYSVSREKKESFPLTVTSAQKNPTAFYLCASSIDGSGEQYFGPGTRLTVT.

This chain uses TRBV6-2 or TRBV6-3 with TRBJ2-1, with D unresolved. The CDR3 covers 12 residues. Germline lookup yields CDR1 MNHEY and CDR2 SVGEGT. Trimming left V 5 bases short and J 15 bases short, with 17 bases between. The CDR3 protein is CASSPPSPGLFF. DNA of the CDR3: TGTGCCAGCAGTCCCCCGTCGCCGGGCTTGTTCTTC.

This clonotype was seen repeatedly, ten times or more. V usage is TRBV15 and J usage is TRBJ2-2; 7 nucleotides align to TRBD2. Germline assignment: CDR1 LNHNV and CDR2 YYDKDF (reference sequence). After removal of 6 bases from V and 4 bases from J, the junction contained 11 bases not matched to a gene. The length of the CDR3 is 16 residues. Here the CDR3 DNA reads TGTGCCACCAGAGGACTAGAACGAACGAGCACCGGGGAGCTGTTTTTT. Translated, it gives CATRGLERTSTGELFF.

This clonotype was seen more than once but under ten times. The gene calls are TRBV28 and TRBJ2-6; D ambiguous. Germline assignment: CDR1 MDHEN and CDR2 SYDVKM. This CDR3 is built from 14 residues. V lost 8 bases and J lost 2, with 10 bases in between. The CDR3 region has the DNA TGTGCCAGCGCCCTCCCTGCTGGGGCCAACGTCCTGACTTTC. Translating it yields CASALPAGANVLTF.

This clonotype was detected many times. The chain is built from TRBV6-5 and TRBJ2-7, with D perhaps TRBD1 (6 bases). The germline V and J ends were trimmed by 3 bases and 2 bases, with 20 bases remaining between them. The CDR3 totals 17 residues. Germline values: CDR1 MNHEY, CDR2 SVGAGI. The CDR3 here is CASSYGIPGVGPYEQYF. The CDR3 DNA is TGTGCCAGCAGTTATGGGATCCCAGGGGTGGGACCCTACGAGCAGTACTTC.

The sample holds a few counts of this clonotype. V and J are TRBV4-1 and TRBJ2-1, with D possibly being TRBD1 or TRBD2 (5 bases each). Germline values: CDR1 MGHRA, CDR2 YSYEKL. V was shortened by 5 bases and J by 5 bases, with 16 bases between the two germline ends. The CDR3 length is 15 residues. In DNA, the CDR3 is TGCGCCAGCAGCATCCGGTTAGAGGGGCACAATGAGCAGTTCTTC. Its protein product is CASSIRLEGHNEQFF.

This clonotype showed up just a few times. This CDR3 reads CASSYSRLAPSSYEQYV. The CDR3 bases are TGTGCCAGCAGTTACTCCAGACTAGCGCCGAGCTCCTACGAGCAGTACGTC. The chain recombines TRBV6-5 with TRBJ2-7, with TRBD2 identical over 8 bases. Unmatched junction bases numbered 7, after V lost 0 bases and J lost 0 bases. Germline V gives CDR1 MNHEY, CDR2 SVGAGI. The CDR3 loop spans 17 amino acids.

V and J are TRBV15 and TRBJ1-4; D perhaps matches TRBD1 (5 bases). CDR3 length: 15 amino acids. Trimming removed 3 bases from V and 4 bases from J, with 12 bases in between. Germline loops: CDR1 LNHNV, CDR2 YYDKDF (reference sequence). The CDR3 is CATSSRSGLNEKLFF. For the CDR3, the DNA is TGTGCCACCAGCAGTAGGTCAGGGCTTAATGAAAAACTGTTTTTT.

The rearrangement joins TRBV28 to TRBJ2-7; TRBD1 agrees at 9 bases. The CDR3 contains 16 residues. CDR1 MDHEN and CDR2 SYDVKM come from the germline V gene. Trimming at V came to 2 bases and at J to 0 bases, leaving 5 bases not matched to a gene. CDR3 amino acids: CASSLKWDRVSYEQYV. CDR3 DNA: TGTGCCAGCAGTTTAAAATGGGACAGGGTCTCCTACGAGCAGTACGTC.

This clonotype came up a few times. The CDR3 is CASSLALVGRPQHF. The CDR3 DNA is TGTGCCAGCAGTTTAGCGCTGGTAGGGCGGCCCCAGCATTTT. V and J are TRBV12-3 or TRBV12-4 and TRBJ1-5; D is unresolved. V was trimmed by 0 bases and J by 9 bases, leaving 12 bases between them. This CDR3 spans 14 amino acids.

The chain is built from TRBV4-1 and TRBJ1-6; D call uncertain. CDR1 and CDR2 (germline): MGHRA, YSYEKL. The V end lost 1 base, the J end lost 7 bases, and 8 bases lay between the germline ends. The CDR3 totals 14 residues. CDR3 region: CASSQVDGNSPLHF. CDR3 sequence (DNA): TGCGCCAGCAGCCAAGTCGACGGGAATTCACCCCTCCACTTT.

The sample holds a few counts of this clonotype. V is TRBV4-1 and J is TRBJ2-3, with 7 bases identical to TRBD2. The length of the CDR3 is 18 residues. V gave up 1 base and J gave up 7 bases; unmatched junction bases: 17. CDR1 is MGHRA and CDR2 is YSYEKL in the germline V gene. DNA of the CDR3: TGCGCCAGCAGCCAAGGGGGGGTGCTAGCGGTTTCCAGAAATACGCAGTATTTT. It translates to CASSQGGVLAVSRNTQYF.

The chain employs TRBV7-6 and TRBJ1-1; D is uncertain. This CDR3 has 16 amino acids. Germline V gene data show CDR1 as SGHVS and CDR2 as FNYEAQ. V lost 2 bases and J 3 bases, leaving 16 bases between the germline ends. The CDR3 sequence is CASSLPRDLGYTEAFF. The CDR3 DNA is TGTGCCAGCAGCTTACCGCGCGACCTAGGGTACACTGAAGCTTTCTTT.

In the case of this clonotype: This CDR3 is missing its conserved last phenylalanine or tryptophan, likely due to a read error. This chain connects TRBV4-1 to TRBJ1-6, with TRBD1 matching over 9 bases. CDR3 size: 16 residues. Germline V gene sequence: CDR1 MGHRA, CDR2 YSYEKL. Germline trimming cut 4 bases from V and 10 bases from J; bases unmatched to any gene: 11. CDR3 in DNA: TGCGCCAGCAGCCCAGGCGGGACAGGGATGGGATCACCCCTCCACTCT. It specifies CASSPGGTGMGSPLHS.

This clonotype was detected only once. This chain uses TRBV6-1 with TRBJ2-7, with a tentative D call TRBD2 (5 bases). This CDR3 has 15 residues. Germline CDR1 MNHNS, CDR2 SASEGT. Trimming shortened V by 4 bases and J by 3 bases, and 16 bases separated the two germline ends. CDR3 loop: CASSGAVGWVYEQYV. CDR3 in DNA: TGTGCCAGCAGTGGAGCGGTGGGGTGGGTCTACGAGCAGTACGTC.

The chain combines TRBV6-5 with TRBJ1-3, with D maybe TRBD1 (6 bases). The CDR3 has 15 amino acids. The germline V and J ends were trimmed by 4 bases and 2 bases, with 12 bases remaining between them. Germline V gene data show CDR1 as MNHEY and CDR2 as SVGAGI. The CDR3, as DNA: TGTGCCAGCAGTTCCGGGACATCTGCTGGAAACACCATATATTTT. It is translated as CASSSGTSAGNTIYF.

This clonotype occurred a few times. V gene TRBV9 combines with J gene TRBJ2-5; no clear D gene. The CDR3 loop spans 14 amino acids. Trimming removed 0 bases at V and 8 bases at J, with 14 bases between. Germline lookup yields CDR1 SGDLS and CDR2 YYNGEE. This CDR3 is CASSVAVRQATQYF. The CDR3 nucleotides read TGTGCCAGCAGCGTAGCGGTACGGCAAGCTACCCAGTACTTC.

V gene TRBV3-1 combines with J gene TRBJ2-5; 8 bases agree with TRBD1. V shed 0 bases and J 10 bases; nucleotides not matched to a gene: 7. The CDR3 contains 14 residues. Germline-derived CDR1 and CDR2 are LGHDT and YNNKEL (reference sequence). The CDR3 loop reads CASSQETGAGIQYF. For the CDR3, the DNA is TGTGCCAGCAGCCAAGAGACAGGGGCCGGGATCCAGTACTTC.

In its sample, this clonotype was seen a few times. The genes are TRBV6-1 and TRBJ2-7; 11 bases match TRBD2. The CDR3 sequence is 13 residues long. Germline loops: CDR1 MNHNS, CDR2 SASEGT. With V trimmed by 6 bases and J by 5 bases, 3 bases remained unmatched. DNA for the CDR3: TGTGCCAGCAGGATGACTAGCGGGAACGAGCAGTACTTC. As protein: CASRMTSGNEQYF.

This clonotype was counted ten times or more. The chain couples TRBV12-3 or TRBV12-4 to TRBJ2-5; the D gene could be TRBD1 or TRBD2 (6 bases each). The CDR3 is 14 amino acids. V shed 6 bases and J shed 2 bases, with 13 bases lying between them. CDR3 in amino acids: CASRPTGAQETQYF. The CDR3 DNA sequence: TGTGCCAGCAGGCCCACGGGGGCACAAGAGACCCAGTACTTC.

CDR3 nucleotides: TGTGCCAGCAGCTTAGGTGCTAGCGGGAAATCTAGCACAGATACGCAGTATTTT. It codes for CASSLGASGKSSTDTQYF. V usage is TRBV7-7 and J usage is TRBJ2-3; 9 nucleotides line up with TRBD2. With V trimmed by 1 base and J by 0 bases, 8 bases remained unmatched. Germline CDR1 and CDR2: SSHAT and FNYEAQ (reference sequence). The CDR3 extends over 18 amino acids.

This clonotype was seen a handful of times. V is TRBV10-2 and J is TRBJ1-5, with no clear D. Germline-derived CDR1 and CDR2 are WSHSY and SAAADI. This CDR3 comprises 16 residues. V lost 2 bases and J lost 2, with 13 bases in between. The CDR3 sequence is CASSEEAGLGNQPQHF. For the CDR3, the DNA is TGCGCCAGCAGTGAGGAGGCCGGGCTCGGCAATCAGCCCCAGCATTTT.

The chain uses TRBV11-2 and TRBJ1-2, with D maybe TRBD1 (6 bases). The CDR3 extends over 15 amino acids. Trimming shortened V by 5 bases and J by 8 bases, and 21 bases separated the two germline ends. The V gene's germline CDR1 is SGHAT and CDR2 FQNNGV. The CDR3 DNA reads TGTGCCAGCAGCCCGCCGGGGGGGCCGCTCGGCGGCTACACCTTC. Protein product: CASSPPGGPLGGYTF.

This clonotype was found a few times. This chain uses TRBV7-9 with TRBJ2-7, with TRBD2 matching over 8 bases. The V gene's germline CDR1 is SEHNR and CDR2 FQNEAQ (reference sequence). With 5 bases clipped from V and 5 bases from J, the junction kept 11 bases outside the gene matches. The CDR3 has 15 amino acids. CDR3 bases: TGTGCCAGCAGCCCCGAACTAGCGGTAGTCAACGAGCAGTACTTC. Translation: CASSPELAVVNEQYF.